The clone carrying this T cell receptor beta chain was observed a handful of times. Its antigen is not identified. V was cut by 3 bases and J by 2 bases, with 10 bases left in between. The CDR3 consists of 14 residues. CDR1 is MNHNS and CDR2 is SASEGT in the germline V gene. Amplified regions were TCR beta CDR3 sequences from RNA transcripts. The HTBI primer set drove a first-round RT-PCR of the TCR CDR3. TCRdb reanalysed the multiplex PCR reads using MiXCR and keeps one entry per CDR3 protein. Of hundreds of thousands of distinct CDR3 sequences detected, 40% to 55% appear once; the ten largest clones hold less than 9.5%. This sample is part of a study of T cells in Graves' hyperthyroidism and ophthalmopathy. Exclusion criteria comprised uncontrolled infection, other autoimmune disease, pregnancy or lactation. Findings of the study overall: The blood repertoire included most of the expanded thyroid clonotypes above 0.001.

Sequencing was performed on peripheral blood or thyroid tissue (not recorded which). The origin of this receptor is an adult man with Graves' disease, either hyperthyroidism or ophthalmopathy (not recorded which). The rearrangement uses TRBV6-1 and TRBJ2-5; the D gene could be TRBD1 or TRBD2 (5 bases each). The CDR3 is CASSERGVQETQYF. The CDR3 nucleotides read TGTGCCAGCAGTGAGCGAGGGGTACAAGAGACCCAGTACTTC.